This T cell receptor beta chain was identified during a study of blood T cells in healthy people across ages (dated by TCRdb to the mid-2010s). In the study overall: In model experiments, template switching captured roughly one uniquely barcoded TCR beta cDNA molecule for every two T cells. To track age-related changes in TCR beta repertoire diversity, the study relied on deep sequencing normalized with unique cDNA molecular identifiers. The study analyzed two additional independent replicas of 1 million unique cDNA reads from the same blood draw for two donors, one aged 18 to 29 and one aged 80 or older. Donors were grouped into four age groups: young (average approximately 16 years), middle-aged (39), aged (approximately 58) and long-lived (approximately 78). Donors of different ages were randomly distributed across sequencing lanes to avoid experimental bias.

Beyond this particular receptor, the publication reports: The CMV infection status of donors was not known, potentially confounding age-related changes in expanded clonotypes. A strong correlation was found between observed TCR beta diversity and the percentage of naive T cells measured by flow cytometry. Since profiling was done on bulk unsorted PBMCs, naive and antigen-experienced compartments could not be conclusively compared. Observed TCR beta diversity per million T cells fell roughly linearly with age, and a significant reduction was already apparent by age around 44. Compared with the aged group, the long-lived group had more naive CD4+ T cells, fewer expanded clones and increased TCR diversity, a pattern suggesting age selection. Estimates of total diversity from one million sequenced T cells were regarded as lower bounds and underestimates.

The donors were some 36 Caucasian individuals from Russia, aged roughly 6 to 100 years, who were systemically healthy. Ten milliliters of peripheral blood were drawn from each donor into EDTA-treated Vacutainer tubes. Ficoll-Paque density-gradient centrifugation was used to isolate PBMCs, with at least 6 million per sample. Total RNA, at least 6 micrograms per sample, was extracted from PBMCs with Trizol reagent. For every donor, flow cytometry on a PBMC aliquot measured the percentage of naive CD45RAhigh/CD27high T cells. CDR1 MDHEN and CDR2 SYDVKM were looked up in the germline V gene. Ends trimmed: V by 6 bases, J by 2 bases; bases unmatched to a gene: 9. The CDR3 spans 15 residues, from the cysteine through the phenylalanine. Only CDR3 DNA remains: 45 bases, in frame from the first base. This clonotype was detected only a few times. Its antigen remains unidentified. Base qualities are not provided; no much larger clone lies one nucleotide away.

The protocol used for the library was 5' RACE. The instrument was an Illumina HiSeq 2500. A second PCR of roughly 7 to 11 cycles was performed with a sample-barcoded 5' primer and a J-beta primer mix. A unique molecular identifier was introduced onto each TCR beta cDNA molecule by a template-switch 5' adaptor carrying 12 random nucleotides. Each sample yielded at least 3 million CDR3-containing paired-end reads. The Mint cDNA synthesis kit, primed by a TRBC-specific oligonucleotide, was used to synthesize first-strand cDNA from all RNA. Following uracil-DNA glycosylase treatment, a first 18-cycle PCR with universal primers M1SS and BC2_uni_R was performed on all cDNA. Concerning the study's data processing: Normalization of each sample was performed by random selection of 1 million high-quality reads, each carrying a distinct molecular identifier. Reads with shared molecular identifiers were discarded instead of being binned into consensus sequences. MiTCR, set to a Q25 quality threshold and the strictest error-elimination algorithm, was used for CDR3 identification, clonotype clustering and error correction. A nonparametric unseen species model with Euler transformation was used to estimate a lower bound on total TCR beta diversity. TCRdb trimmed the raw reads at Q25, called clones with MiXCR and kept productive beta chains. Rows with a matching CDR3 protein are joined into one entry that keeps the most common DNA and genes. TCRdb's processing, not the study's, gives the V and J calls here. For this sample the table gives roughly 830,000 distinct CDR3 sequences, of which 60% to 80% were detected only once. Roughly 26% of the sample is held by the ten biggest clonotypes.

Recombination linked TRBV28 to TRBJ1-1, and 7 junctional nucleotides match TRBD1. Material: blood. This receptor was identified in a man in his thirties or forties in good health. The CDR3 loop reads CASRKTGLGNTEAFF. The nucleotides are TGTGCCAGCAGGAAGACAGGGCTCGGAAACACTGAAGCTTTCTTT.